Below are 9 T cell receptor beta chains sequenced from a single sample in a study of OX40 agonist ivuxolimab in advanced cancers. Measured with immunoSEQ multiplex PCR; TCRdb has only the in-frame clones, and not every one. The table lists around 74,000 clones, under 90% of them singletons. The specimen was CD4+ or CD8+ T cells sorted from blood, collected in a trial of the OX40 agonist ivuxolimab. The receptors were sampled from an adult with an advanced solid tumor such as melanoma, head and neck, liver or kidney cancer.

This sequence joins TRBV6-5 and TRBJ2-5; D call uncertain. The V end was cut by 5 bases, the J end by 0 bases, with 10 bases between. The CDR3 loop spans 14 amino acids. Per the germline V gene, CDR1 is MNHEY and CDR2 is SVGAGI. CDR3 region: CASSPNWYQETQYF. Written as DNA, the CDR3 is TGTGCCAGCAGTCCGAATTGGTACCAAGAGACCCAGTACTTC.

The CDR3 loop reads CSANPRDTQYF. The CDR3 nucleotides are TGCAGTGCTAACCCTCGAGATACGCAGTATTTT. The chain employs TRBV20-1 and TRBJ2-3; D gene unclear. Trimming cost V 4 bases and J 5 bases, with 7 bases left between them. The V gene's germline CDR1 is DFQATT and CDR2 SNEGSKA (reference sequence). This CDR3 is built from 11 residues.

The DNA of the CDR3 is TGTGCCAGCAGCACCACTTCCCCTCGGGACACTGAAGCTTTCTTT. Translation gives CASSTTSPRDTEAFF. V and J are TRBV2 and TRBJ1-1; the D is unclear. CDR3 size: 15 residues. Trimming left V 6 bases short and J 3 bases short, with 17 bases between. Per the germline V gene, CDR1 is SNHLY and CDR2 is FYNNEI. The full variable domain, its missing parts supplied by reference TRBV2 and TRBJ1-1, is EPEVTQTPSHQVTQMGQEVILRCVPISNHLYFYWYRQILGQKVEFLVSFYNNEISEKSEIFDDQFSVERPDGSNFTLKIRSTKLEDSAMYFCASSTTSPRDTEAFFGQGTRLTVV.

The V call is TRBV18, the J call TRBJ2-1, with D unresolved. This CDR3 comprises 14 residues. The V gene lost 3 bases and the J gene lost 4 bases, with 10 bases spanning the gap. The germline gives CDR1 KGHSH, CDR2 LQKENI. The CDR3 protein is CASSPPALYNEQFF. The CDR3 bases are TGTGCCAGCTCACCGCCTGCCTTATACAATGAGCAGTTCTTC.

This clone has just a few counts. The chain links TRBV21-1 to TRBJ1-2; the table gives TRBD1 as D, unverified against the DNA. TRBV21-1 has pseudogene status. CDR3 length equals 15 residues. Written as DNA, the CDR3 is TGTGCCAGCAGCAAAGCCATAGGGACAGCCTATGGCTACACCTTC. Protein sequence: CASSKAIGTAYGYTF.

V is TRBV5-4 and J is TRBJ2-1, with TRBD2 matching 7 bases. CDR1 is SGHNT, CDR2 YYREEE, per germline (reference sequence). The CDR3 spans 15 residues. The V segment lost 0 bases and the J segment 3 bases; nucleotides outside the gene matches: 3. CDR3: CASSLEPSGYNEQFF. Written as DNA, the CDR3 is TGTGCCAGCAGCTTGGAGCCTAGCGGCTACAATGAGCAGTTCTTC.

This chain joins TRBV7-6 and TRBJ1-2, with D perhaps matching TRBD1 (5 bases). Germline values: CDR1 SGHVS, CDR2 FNYEAQ. Trimming pared 1 base from V and 5 bases from J, leaving 14 bases between. This CDR3 has 15 residues. The CDR3, as DNA: TGTGCCAGCAGCTTAGTGGGGGGAGATCAGTATGGCTACACCTTC. This encodes CASSLVGGDQYGYTF.

V usage is TRBV11-3 and J usage is TRBJ2-1; 8 nucleotides agree with TRBD2. The CDR3 contains 14 residues. The germline V gene has CDR1 SGHNT and CDR2 YENEEA. V shed 7 bases, J shed 5 bases, and the junction held 7 bases outside the gene matches. CDR3 coding DNA: TGTGCCAGCACCCAGACTAGCGCGAACAATGAGCAGTTCTTC. Residues: CASTQTSANNEQFF.

This chain joins TRBV5-4 and TRBJ1-4; no reliable D call. The V gene's germline CDR1 is SGHNT and CDR2 YYREEE (reference sequence). The CDR3 is 12 amino acids. V shed 4 bases and J shed 8 bases, with 9 bases lying between them. CDR3 loop: CASSQALEKLFF. As DNA, the CDR3 is TGTGCCAGCAGCCAAGCCCTCGAAAAACTGTTTTTT.